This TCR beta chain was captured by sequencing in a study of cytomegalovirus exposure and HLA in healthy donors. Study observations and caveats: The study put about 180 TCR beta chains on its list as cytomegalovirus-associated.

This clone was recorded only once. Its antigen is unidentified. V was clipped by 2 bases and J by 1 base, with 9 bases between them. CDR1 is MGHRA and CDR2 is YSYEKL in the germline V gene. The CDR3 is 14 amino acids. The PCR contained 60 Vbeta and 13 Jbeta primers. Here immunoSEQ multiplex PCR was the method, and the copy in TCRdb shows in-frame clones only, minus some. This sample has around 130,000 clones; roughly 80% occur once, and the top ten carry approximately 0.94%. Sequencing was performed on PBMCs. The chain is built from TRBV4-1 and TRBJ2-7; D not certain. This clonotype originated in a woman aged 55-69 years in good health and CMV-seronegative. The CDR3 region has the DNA TGCGCCAGCAGCCAACCTACTCATTCCTACGAGCAGTACTTC. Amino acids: CASSQPTHSYEQYF.